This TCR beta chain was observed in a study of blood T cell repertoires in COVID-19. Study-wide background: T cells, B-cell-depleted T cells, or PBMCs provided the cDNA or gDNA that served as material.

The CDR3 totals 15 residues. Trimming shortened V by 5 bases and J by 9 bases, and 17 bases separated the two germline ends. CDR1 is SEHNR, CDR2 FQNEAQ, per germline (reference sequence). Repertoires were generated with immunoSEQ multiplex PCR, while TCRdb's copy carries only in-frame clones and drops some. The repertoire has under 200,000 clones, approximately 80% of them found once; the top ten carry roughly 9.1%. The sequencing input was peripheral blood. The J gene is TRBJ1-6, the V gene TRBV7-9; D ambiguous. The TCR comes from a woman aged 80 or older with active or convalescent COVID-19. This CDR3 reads CASSPSSVQGSPLHF. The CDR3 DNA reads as TGTGCCAGCAGCCCTAGTTCGGTCCAAGGTTCACCCCTCCACTTT.